The T cell receptor beta chain under discussion was sequenced for a study of regulatory T cells in long-lasting Graves disease. Findings of the study overall: Persistent-disease Graves' patients showed less TCR diversity than new cases.

Sequencing libraries for TCR beta were prepared with iRepertoire HTBI primers and Arm-PCR of CDR3 regions. In TCRdb, the multiplex PCR reads were re-called with MiXCR into one record per CDR3 protein. Of 420,000 or so distinct CDR3 sequences in the sample, about a sixth are singletons; the top ten hold under 30%. Germline CDR1 is MNHNS and CDR2 is SASEGT. The CDR3 contains 15 residues. Trimming took 6 bases from V and 4 from J; bases not matched to a gene: 9. As concerns this clonotype: Its antigen remains unidentified.

Time point given: newly diagnosed GD, antithyroid drugs for less than 3 months. RNA from PBMCs was the source of the TCR library. These records were also assigned to another study, of T cells in Graves' hyperthyroidism and ophthalmopathy.

This clonotype was sampled from a woman under 30 with Graves disease. The chain carries TRBV6-1 and TRBJ1-1, with 9 positions matching TRBD1. Source: peripheral blood mononuclear cells (PBMCs), taken at new diagnosis, from a patient treated with antithyroid drugs. As DNA, the CDR3 is TGTGCCAGCAGACAACAGGGGGCTAGGTTCACTGAAGCTTTCTTT. The encoded protein is CASRQQGARFTEAFF.